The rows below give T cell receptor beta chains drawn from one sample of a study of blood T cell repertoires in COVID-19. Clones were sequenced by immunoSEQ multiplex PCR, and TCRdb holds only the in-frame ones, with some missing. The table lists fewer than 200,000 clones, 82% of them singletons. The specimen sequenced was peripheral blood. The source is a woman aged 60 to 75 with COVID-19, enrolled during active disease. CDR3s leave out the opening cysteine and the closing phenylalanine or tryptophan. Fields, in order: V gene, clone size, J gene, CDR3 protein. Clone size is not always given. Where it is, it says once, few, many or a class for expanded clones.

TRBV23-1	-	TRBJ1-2	ASSPNRRGFLNYGYT
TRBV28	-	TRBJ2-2	ASSLHGTANTGELF
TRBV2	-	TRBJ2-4	ASTVRLAKNIQY
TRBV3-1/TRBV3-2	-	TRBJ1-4	ASSRDSRSTVANEKLF
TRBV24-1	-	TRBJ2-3	ATSDLRGGGSGTQY
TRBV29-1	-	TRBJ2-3	SVGLLPTDTQY
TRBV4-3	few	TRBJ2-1	ASSSSFGGIYNEQF
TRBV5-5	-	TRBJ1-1	ASSKVADGNTEAF
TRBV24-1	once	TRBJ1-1	ATSVAGGNTEAF
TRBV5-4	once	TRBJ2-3	ASSQAGGRRDTQY
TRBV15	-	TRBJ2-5	ATSRPGSQETQY
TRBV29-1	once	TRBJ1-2	SVESGRSGYT
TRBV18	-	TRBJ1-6	ASSPTGSSYNSPLH
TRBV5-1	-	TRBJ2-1	ASSSSSSYNEQF
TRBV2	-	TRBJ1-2	ASSEALGGYGYT
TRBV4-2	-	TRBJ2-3	ASSQAPGTDTQY
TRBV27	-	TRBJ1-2	ASSSGQSAYGYT
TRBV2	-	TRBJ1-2	ASSENTRGYT
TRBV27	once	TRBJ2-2	ASSTIRTRGGGTNTGELF
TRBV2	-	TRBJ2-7	ASRVGTSGSFKQY
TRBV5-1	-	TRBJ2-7	ASSREASTGQY
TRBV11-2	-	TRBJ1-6	ASSLHRDSPLH
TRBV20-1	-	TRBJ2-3	SASSKGSGGTDTQY
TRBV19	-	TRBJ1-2	ASSIGQGASGYT
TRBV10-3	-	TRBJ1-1	AIRGRVDTEAF
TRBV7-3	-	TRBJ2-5	ASSSGTRETQY
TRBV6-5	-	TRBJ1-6	ASSSSAGASPLH
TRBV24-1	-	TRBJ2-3	ATSDSGGLDTQY
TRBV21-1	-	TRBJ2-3	ASREVAGVRTDTQY
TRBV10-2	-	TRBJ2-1	ASKLRPGLAYNEQF
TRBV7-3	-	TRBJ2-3	ASSLGAGGPLRPDTQY
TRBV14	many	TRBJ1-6	ASSQRDRGLYSPLH
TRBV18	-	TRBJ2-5	ASSPGQRPHETQY
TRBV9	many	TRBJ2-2	ASSVGGGRGDIGNTGELF
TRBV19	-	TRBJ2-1	ASSLLVSSNEQF
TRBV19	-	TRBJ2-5	ASSPEGLADQETQY
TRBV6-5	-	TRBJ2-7	ASRRTGEASYEQY
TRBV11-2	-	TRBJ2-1	ASSFGQGHRSSYNEQF
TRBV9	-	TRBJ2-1	ASSPSGASNEQF
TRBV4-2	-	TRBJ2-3	ASSRQGTSGGSSSTDTQY
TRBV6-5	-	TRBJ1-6	ASSRAGTGDSPLH
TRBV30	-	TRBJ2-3	AWSNLAGGSTDTQY